This TCR beta chain was documented in a study of beta chain features in type 1 diabetes. Every bit of the isolated RNA underwent reverse transcription, so sequencing read expressed TCRB transcripts. The table came from immunoSEQ multiplex PCR; TCRdb's copy has only in-frame clones and leaves some out. The table records fewer than 900,000 clones, 15% to 20% of them present only once. Germline assignment: CDR1 MNHEY and CDR2 SVGAGI. The length of the CDR3 is 13 residues. Trimming stripped 6 bases from V and 4 bases from J, with 10 bases between. The sequence was obtained from a woman under 30 in good health. Sequencing was carried out using naive CD4+ T cells from blood. V gene TRBV6-5 combines with J gene TRBJ1-5, with a weak D call TRBD1 (5 bases). The CDR3 DNA sequence: TGTGCCAGCAGCCGGGGGGGAAATCAGCCCCAGCATTTT. It translates to CASSRGGNQPQHF.